This is a list of T cell receptor beta chains from one sample in a study of cytomegalovirus exposure and HLA in healthy donors. Method: immunoSEQ multiplex PCR; TCRdb's copy keeps in-frame clones and lacks some. This table holds about 140,000 clones, 80% found once. Sequenced sample: PBMCs. These receptor sequences come from a man aged 45 to 65 in good health and CMV-seronegative. The CDR3 runs from the conserved cysteine through the conserved F or W. The D gene is left open where the match is weak. Part of the rows lack a size; the others show once, few, many or a class for expanded clones.

CDR3nt: TGTGCCTCCCCCTCCGGGACTTTTAAAAGGACTGAAGCTTTCTTT
CDR3aa: CASPSGTFKRTEAFF
v_gene: TRBV30
j_gene: TRBJ1-1
abundance: once
d_gene: NA

CDR3nt: TGCAGCGTTGTTGGGCAGGCAGGTCACGGTTACGAGCAGTACTTC
CDR3aa: CSVVGQAGHGYEQYF
v_gene: TRBV29-1
j_gene: TRBJ2-7
abundance: NA
d_gene: NA

CDR3nt: TGCGCCAGCAAATCGGGAGTCGGGACCCAGTACTTC
CDR3aa: CASKSGVGTQYF
v_gene: TRBV5-1
j_gene: TRBJ2-5
abundance: NA
d_gene: NA

CDR3nt: NA
CDR3aa: CASAISGTSFFWQFF
v_gene: TRBV12-5
j_gene: TRBJ2-1
abundance: NA
d_gene: NA

CDR3nt: TGTGCCAGCAGCCGTGGGACTAGCGGAAACTCCTACGAGCAGTACTTC
CDR3aa: CASSRGTSGNSYEQYF
v_gene: TRBV28
j_gene: TRBJ2-7
abundance: NA
d_gene: TRBD2

CDR3nt: TGTGCCAGCAGCGTAGCTCAGGGGGAGCTGTTTTTT
CDR3aa: CASSVAQGELFF
v_gene: TRBV9
j_gene: TRBJ2-2
abundance: NA
d_gene: NA

CDR3nt: TGTGCCAGCAGTTTCGGTAGCGGGGCTTCCTACGAGCAGTACTTC
CDR3aa: CASSFGSGASYEQYF
v_gene: TRBV28
j_gene: TRBJ2-7
abundance: NA
d_gene: TRBD2

CDR3nt: TGCGCCAGCAGCTTGGTCGGCGGGTATGACTATGGCTACACCTTC
CDR3aa: CASSLVGGYDYGYTF
v_gene: TRBV5-1
j_gene: TRBJ1-2
abundance: NA
d_gene: NA

CDR3nt: TGTGCCAGCAGTTACCCGGCGGGGGGAAGTAATGAGCAGTTCTTC
CDR3aa: CASSYPAGGSNEQFF
v_gene: TRBV6-5
j_gene: TRBJ2-1
abundance: NA
d_gene: TRBD2

CDR3nt: TGCAGTGCGGGAGGGGGACCTAGAGCTTTCTTT
CDR3aa: CSAGGGPRAFF
v_gene: TRBV20-1
j_gene: TRBJ1-1
abundance: NA
d_gene: NA

CDR3nt: TGTGCCAGCAGCGTAGTGGCGGGAGGCTGGGGGGAGCAGTACTTC
CDR3aa: CASSVVAGGWGEQYF
v_gene: TRBV9
j_gene: TRBJ2-7
abundance: NA
d_gene: TRBD2

CDR3nt: TGTGCCAGCGGACACCCGGGCAGGGGCTTTCAGCCCCAGCATTTT
CDR3aa: CASGHPGRGFQPQHF
v_gene: TRBV6-1
j_gene: TRBJ1-5
abundance: NA
d_gene: NA

CDR3nt: TGTGCCAGCAGTTCACCGGGACAGGACGTAAAAACTAATGAAAAACTGTTTTTT
CDR3aa: CASSSPGQDVKTNEKLFF
v_gene: TRBV27
j_gene: TRBJ1-4
abundance: few
d_gene: TRBD1

CDR3nt: TGTGCCAGTACCATCATGAACGGGTATCAGCCCCAGCATTTT
CDR3aa: CASTIMNGYQPQHF
v_gene: TRBV19
j_gene: TRBJ1-5
abundance: NA
d_gene: NA

CDR3nt: TGTGCCTGGAGTGTACAGGGACCTGAAGCTTTCTTT
CDR3aa: CAWSVQGPEAFF
v_gene: TRBV30
j_gene: TRBJ1-1
abundance: few
d_gene: NA

CDR3nt: TGTGCCAGTAGTATTGGAGGGGTGAGCACTGAAGCTTTCTTT
CDR3aa: CASSIGGVSTEAFF
v_gene: TRBV19
j_gene: TRBJ1-1
abundance: NA
d_gene: NA

CDR3nt: TGTGCCAGCAGCGCAACTAGCGACACCGGGGAGCTGTTTTTT
CDR3aa: CASSATSDTGELFF
v_gene: TRBV9
j_gene: TRBJ2-2
abundance: NA
d_gene: TRBD2

CDR3nt: TGTGCCAGCAGCCAGGGACTAGCGGAGGCCTACGAGCAGTACTTC
CDR3aa: CASSQGLAEAYEQYF
v_gene: TRBV25-1
j_gene: TRBJ2-7
abundance: NA
d_gene: TRBD2

CDR3nt: TGTGCCAGTAGTTTGGGCAGGGGGAACACTGAAGCTTTCTTT
CDR3aa: CASSLGRGNTEAFF
v_gene: TRBV19
j_gene: TRBJ1-1
abundance: NA
d_gene: NA

CDR3nt: TGTGCCAGCAGACCCGGACAGGGGGGATACGAGCAGTACTTC
CDR3aa: CASRPGQGGYEQYF
v_gene: TRBV6-6
j_gene: TRBJ2-7
abundance: NA
d_gene: TRBD1

CDR3nt: TGCGCCAGCAGTGAGTCGAGGGCAATAAGGAACACTGAAGCTTTCTTT
CDR3aa: CASSESRAIRNTEAFF
v_gene: TRBV10-1
j_gene: TRBJ1-1
abundance: NA
d_gene: NA

CDR3nt: TGTGCCAGCAGCTTATCTTCCAGCGTTGTAGAAACTGAAGCTTTCTTT
CDR3aa: CASSLSSSVVETEAFF
v_gene: TRBV7-3
j_gene: TRBJ1-1
abundance: few
d_gene: NA

CDR3nt: TGTGCCAGCGGACAGCCAGGGGGGTATGAGCAGTTCTTC
CDR3aa: CASGQPGGYEQFF
v_gene: TRBV7-3
j_gene: TRBJ2-1
abundance: NA
d_gene: NA

CDR3nt: TGTGCCCTACAGCGGGGGCAGGGTGAGCAGTTCTTC
CDR3aa: CALQRGQGEQFF
v_gene: TRBV30
j_gene: TRBJ2-1
abundance: NA
d_gene: TRBD2

CDR3nt: TGTGCCAGCAGTCGGACAGTGAGCACAGATACGCAGTATTTT
CDR3aa: CASSRTVSTDTQYF
v_gene: TRBV5-4
j_gene: TRBJ2-3
abundance: NA
d_gene: NA

CDR3nt: TGCGCCAGCAGCTCGGGAAGGCTCGAAGCTTTCTTT
CDR3aa: CASSSGRLEAFF
v_gene: TRBV5-1
j_gene: TRBJ1-1
abundance: few
d_gene: NA

CDR3nt: TGTGCCAGTAGTAGGACAGGGGCGAACTCTGGAAACACCATATATTTT
CDR3aa: CASSRTGANSGNTIYF
v_gene: TRBV19
j_gene: TRBJ1-3
abundance: NA
d_gene: TRBD1

CDR3nt: TGTGCCAGCAGTGCTGGGACAGCCCCTAGCACAGATACGCAGTATTTT
CDR3aa: CASSAGTAPSTDTQYF
v_gene: TRBV2
j_gene: TRBJ2-3
abundance: NA
d_gene: TRBD1

CDR3nt: TGTGCCAGCAGTCTCCCCGGGACAGCTACACCCGGGGAGCTGTTTTTT
CDR3aa: CASSLPGTATPGELFF
v_gene: TRBV28
j_gene: TRBJ2-2
abundance: NA
d_gene: TRBD1

CDR3nt: TGTGCCAGCAGCTTGGGAGTCATGAACACTGAAGCTTTCTTT
CDR3aa: CASSLGVMNTEAFF
v_gene: TRBV5-4
j_gene: TRBJ1-1
abundance: NA
d_gene: NA

CDR3nt: TGTGCCACCTTGGGGAGAAGAACTGGGGCCAACGTCCTGACTTTC
CDR3aa: CATLGRRTGANVLTF
v_gene: TRBV27
j_gene: TRBJ2-6
abundance: NA
d_gene: NA

CDR3nt: TGTGCCAGCAGCTTCAGACTAGGCGACGAGCAGTACTTC
CDR3aa: CASSFRLGDEQYF
v_gene: TRBV7-6
j_gene: TRBJ2-7
abundance: once
d_gene: NA

CDR3nt: TGTGCCAGCAGTTTCCCCCCGGCGGGCAGTATTAATTCACCCCTCCACTTT
CDR3aa: CASSFPPAGSINSPLHF
v_gene: TRBV28
j_gene: TRBJ1-6
abundance: few
d_gene: NA

CDR3nt: TGTGCCAGCAGCAAAGGAGGCGGGGGGGGAGAGACCCAGTACTTC
CDR3aa: CASSKGGGGGETQYF
v_gene: TRBV7-2
j_gene: TRBJ2-5
abundance: NA
d_gene: TRBD2

CDR3nt: TGTGCCGTTAGCGGGAAAGTTCCAGATACGCAGTATTTT
CDR3aa: CAVSGKVPDTQYF
v_gene: TRBV19
j_gene: TRBJ2-3
abundance: NA
d_gene: TRBD2

CDR3nt: TGTGCCAGCAGGCTGGGACACACATACAATGAGCAGTTCTTC
CDR3aa: CASRLGHTYNEQFF
v_gene: TRBV27
j_gene: TRBJ2-1
abundance: NA
d_gene: NA

CDR3nt: TGTGCCAGCAGCCCATACCGGGACAGCCACCAAGAGACCCAGTACTTC
CDR3aa: CASSPYRDSHQETQYF
v_gene: TRBV7-9
j_gene: TRBJ2-5
abundance: once
d_gene: TRBD1

CDR3nt: TGTGCCAGCAGCTTGGCTTTGGGGGGCACTGAAGCTTTCTTT
CDR3aa: CASSLALGGTEAFF
v_gene: TRBV5-4
j_gene: TRBJ1-1
abundance: NA
d_gene: NA

CDR3nt: TGTGCCATCAGTTCCGGGACTAGCGGGAGTGGGGGGACCTACAATGAGCAGTTCTTC
CDR3aa: CAISSGTSGSGGTYNEQFF
v_gene: TRBV10-3
j_gene: TRBJ2-1
abundance: NA
d_gene: TRBD2

CDR3nt: TGTGCCAGCAGCCTCCGAGGTAACACTGAAGCTTTCTTT
CDR3aa: CASSLRGNTEAFF
v_gene: TRBV9
j_gene: TRBJ1-1
abundance: NA
d_gene: NA

CDR3nt: TGCGCCAGCAGCTTGGAGGGGGCGGTCGAGCAGTTCTTC
CDR3aa: CASSLEGAVEQFF
v_gene: TRBV5-1
j_gene: TRBJ2-1
abundance: NA
d_gene: TRBD1

CDR3nt: TGTGCCAGCAGTTGGGGGGCAACTAATGAAAAACTGTTTTTT
CDR3aa: CASSWGATNEKLFF
v_gene: TRBV28
j_gene: TRBJ1-4
abundance: NA
d_gene: NA

CDR3nt: TGTGCCAGCAGCGTCGGACAGGGGGCCCGTGATGGCTACACCTTC
CDR3aa: CASSVGQGARDGYTF
v_gene: TRBV9
j_gene: TRBJ1-2
abundance: NA
d_gene: TRBD1